The 13 T cell receptor beta chains in this list originate from one sample, sequenced in a study of lymphopenia after photon versus proton radiotherapy. Generated by immunoSEQ multiplex PCR, the TCRdb table keeps only in-frame clones and is missing some. This sample has 65,000 to 90,000 clones; about 90% occur once, and the top ten carry 2% to 2.5%. The sequences come from peripheral blood, collected from a patient treated with photon-based radiotherapy. These receptors were collected from a woman between 40 and 55 years old with cholangiocarcinoma.

The chain couples TRBV28 to TRBJ1-2, with TRBD1 identical over 9 bases. The V segment lost 7 bases and the J segment 4 bases; nucleotides outside the gene matches: 13. The CDR3 consists of 16 residues. Germline CDR1 MDHEN, CDR2 SYDVKM. In nucleotides, the CDR3 is TGTGCCAGCATCGCTCGTGGTACAGGGGGCTTCTATGGCTACACCTTC. Translating gives CASIARGTGGFYGYTF.

The chain has TRBV9 and TRBJ2-4, with TRBD1 matching 10 bases. Germline loops: CDR1 SGDLS, CDR2 YYNGEE. CDR3 size: 18 residues. The trim removed 3 bases at V and 0 bases at J, leaving 9 bases unmatched. The chain's CDR3 is CASSDRDRGTRAKNIQYF. Written as DNA, the CDR3 is TGTGCCAGCAGCGACCGGGACAGGGGTACTCGAGCCAAAAACATTCAGTACTTC.

The chain uses TRBV11-2 and TRBJ2-5, with D possibly being TRBD1 or TRBD2 (5 bases each). Trimming removed 2 bases from V and 0 bases from J, with 10 bases in between. The CDR3 has 15 amino acids. Per germline, CDR1 SGHAT and CDR2 FQNNGV. The CDR3 DNA reads as TGTGCCAGCAGCTTAAGGGACGGTTACCAAGAGACCCAGTACTTC. Protein sequence: CASSLRDGYQETQYF.

This chain joins TRBV10-3 and TRBJ2-5; unclear D gene. The CDR3 length is 13 residues. The ends were cut back, 4 bases at V and 3 bases at J, with 9 bases in the middle. CDR1 ENHRY and CDR2 SYGVKD come from the germline V gene. CDR3 region: CAISGTIEETQYF. DNA for the CDR3: TGTGCCATCAGTGGTACGATCGAAGAGACCCAGTACTTC.

The J gene is TRBJ2-1, the V gene TRBV20-1; D may be TRBD1 or TRBD2 (6 bases each). CDR1 and CDR2 (germline): DFQATT, SNEGSKA (reference sequence). The CDR3 sequence is 11 residues long. Here the CDR3 DNA reads TGCGGAGGGACACCTGGGAATGAGCAGTTCTTC. It codes for CGGTPGNEQFF.

The chain carries TRBV19 and TRBJ2-7, with D perhaps matching TRBD2 (5 bases). CDR1 and CDR2 (germline): LNHDA, SQIVND (reference sequence). CDR3 length: 17 amino acids. V was shortened by 5 bases and J by 0 bases, with 20 bases between the two germline ends. As DNA, the CDR3 is TGTGCCAGTAGTGGAGGAGCTATTGGCGGGTCCTCCTACGAGCAGTACTTC. Its protein is CASSGGAIGGSSYEQYF.

The chain has TRBV28 and TRBJ2-2; 10 bases are shared with TRBD2. This CDR3 has 15 residues. Germline V gene lookup returns CDR1 MDHEN and CDR2 SYDVKM. J gave up 7 bases and V 6 bases, and 8 bases lay outside the gene matches. The CDR3 nucleotides read TGTGCCAGCAGGCCTAGCGGGAGTAGAGGCGGGGAGCTGTTTTTT. The encoded protein is CASRPSGSRGGELFF.

The chain couples TRBV14 to TRBJ1-2; unclear D gene. The CDR3 is made up of 15 amino acids. Germline V gives CDR1 SGHDN, CDR2 FVKESK. V was clipped by 0 bases and J by 6 bases, with 14 bases between them. CDR3 nucleotide sequence: TGTGCCAGCAGCCAAGATCTCCGCCAGGCAAATGGCTACACCTTC. It encodes CASSQDLRQANGYTF.

The V and J genes are TRBV11-3 and TRBJ2-3; D may match TRBD1 or TRBD2 (5 bases each). Deletions cut 1 base from V and 2 bases from J, with 10 bases between. Germline V gene lookup returns CDR1 SGHNT and CDR2 YENEEA. This CDR3 spans 15 amino acids. CDR3: CASSLAGLHTDTQYF. CDR3 coding DNA: TGTGCCAGCAGCTTAGCGGGGCTACACACAGATACGCAGTATTTT.

V gene TRBV7-2 combines with J gene TRBJ1-2, with 9 bases identical to TRBD1. The CDR3 contains 16 residues. The trim removed 5 bases at V and 4 bases at J, leaving 11 bases unmatched. Germline values: CDR1 SGHTA, CDR2 FQGNSA. The CDR3 DNA is TGTGCCAGCAGCCTACACCGGGACAGGGAGGGCTATGGCTACACCTTC. Its protein is CASSLHRDREGYGYTF.

J is TRBJ2-7 and V is TRBV27, with D perhaps matching TRBD2 (6 bases). V lost 3 bases and J lost 4, with 16 bases in between. The germline CDR1 and CDR2 sequences are MNHEY and SMNVEV (reference sequence). The CDR3 loop spans 15 amino acids. This chain's CDR3 is CASSLEGSGIYEQYF. CDR3 DNA sequence: TGTGCCAGCAGTTTGGAGGGGAGCGGCATTTACGAGCAGTACTTC.

CDR3 sequence (DNA): TGTGCCAGCAGGGCCTACCGGGACACTGAAGCTTTCTTT. This encodes CASRAYRDTEAFF. The gene calls are TRBV28 and TRBJ1-1; D unresolved. Germline V gives CDR1 MDHEN, CDR2 SYDVKM. The CDR3 is 13 residues long. Between the trimmed V and J ends, which lost 6 bases and 3 bases, there was a span of 11 bases.

The genes are TRBV6-5 and TRBJ2-1, with TRBD1 matching over 10 bases. J gave up 14 bases and V 4 bases, and 5 bases lay outside the gene matches. CDR3 length: 12 amino acids. The germline CDR1 and CDR2 sequences are MNHEY and SVGAGI. The CDR3 nucleotides are TGTGCCAGCAGTTCCGACGGACAGGGGGAGTTCTTC. Protein product: CASSSDGQGEFF.